Listed below are T cell receptor beta chains from one sample, sequenced in a study of T cells in Graves' hyperthyroidism and ophthalmopathy. TCRdb reanalysed the multiplex PCR reads using MiXCR and keeps one entry per CDR3 protein. The table shows about 520,000 distinct CDR3 sequences, with around 22% occurring only once. The source material was blood. The receptors derive from a woman aged 25 to 39 with Graves' ophthalmopathy. Both conserved end residues are part of each CDR3.

J	V	CDR3
TRBJ2-2	TRBV6-5	CASSYLGGENTGELFF
TRBJ2-2	TRBV6-5	CASSYSGQLNTGELFF
TRBJ1-1	TRBV13	CASSFSTGMNTEAFF
TRBJ1-1	TRBV20-1	CSAPRRGNTEAFF
TRBJ2-5	TRBV5-1	CASSTGQARETQYF
TRBJ1-2	TRBV6-1	CASSEVWGPYGYTF
TRBJ1-3	TRBV6-5	CASSYTNYWTGLAGNTIYF
TRBJ2-7	TRBV6-1	CASKISGQGRSEQYF
TRBJ1-1	TRBV12-3/TRBV12-4	CASSGTGRMTEAFF
TRBJ1-5	TRBV20-1	CSASPLEEDWQPQHF
TRBJ1-5	TRBV20-1	CSARQGSGQPQHF
TRBJ2-7	TRBV29-1	CSVTGDYEQYF
TRBJ2-7	TRBV20-1	CSAPSGVVSFEQYF
TRBJ1-1	TRBV12-5	CANVTRENDTEAFF
TRBJ2-5	TRBV7-3	CASSLRQGAQETQYF
TRBJ2-2	TRBV2	CASVAGYANTGELFF
TRBJ2-7	TRBV11-2	CASSLETGTIEQYF
TRBJ1-5	TRBV6-1	CASSATPRRTGFERPQHF
TRBJ2-5	TRBV6-5	CASSYGTGHETQYF
TRBJ2-3	TRBV20-1	CSASRTRSDTQYF
TRBJ2-2	TRBV5-1	CASSLVGALNTGELFF
TRBJ1-2	TRBV4-3	CASSQDQGDDYGYTF
TRBJ2-7	TRBV6-2/TRBV6-3	CASSYSESRQYF
TRBJ1-2	TRBV20-1	CSATKWEGYGYTF
TRBJ1-1	TRBV18	CASSPLRNAEAFF
TRBJ1-2	TRBV9	CASSATPEVGNYGYTF
TRBJ2-2	TRBV20-1	CSASGGTGELFF
TRBJ1-2	TRBV5-1	CASSLGSGGANYGYTF
TRBJ2-4	TRBV12-3/TRBV12-4	CASTWARNIQYF
TRBJ1-2	TRBV30	CARTPRQANYGYTF
TRBJ1-5	TRBV18	CASSPPNWGNQPQHF
TRBJ1-2	TRBV28	CASSPPTGVNRDNYGYTF
TRBJ1-2	TRBV20-1	CSARTGYTF
TRBJ1-1	TRBV10-2	CASSDSQTGMNTEAFF
TRBJ2-2	TRBV5-1	CASSSLEVLGELFF
TRBJ1-2	TRBV9	CASRDETNYGYTF
TRBJ2-2	TRBV12-5	CASGLHGSGGFGELFF
TRBJ2-7	TRBV20-1	CSAQQGISEQYF
TRBJ2-5	TRBV7-9	CASSSAAIQETQYF
TRBJ1-1	TRBV20-1	CTEDGMETEAFF
TRBJ2-5	TRBV6-1	CAIVTLVYQETQYF
TRBJ1-2	TRBV6-1	CAAYAGDYGYTF